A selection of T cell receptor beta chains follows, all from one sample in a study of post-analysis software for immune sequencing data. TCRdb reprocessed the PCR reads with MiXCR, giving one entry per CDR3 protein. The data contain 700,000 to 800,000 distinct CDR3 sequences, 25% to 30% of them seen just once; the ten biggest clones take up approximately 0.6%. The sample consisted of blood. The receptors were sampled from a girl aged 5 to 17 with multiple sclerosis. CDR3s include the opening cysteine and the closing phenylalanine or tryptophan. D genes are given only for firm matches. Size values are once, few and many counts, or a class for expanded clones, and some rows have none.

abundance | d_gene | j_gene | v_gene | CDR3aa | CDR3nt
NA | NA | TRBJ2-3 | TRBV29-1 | CSVESRAGDTQYF | TGCAGCGTTGAATCCCGGGCGGGGGATACGCAGTATTTT
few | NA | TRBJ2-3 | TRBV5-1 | CASSTLGADTQYF | TGCGCCAGCAGCACCCTTGGGGCAGATACGCAGTATTTT
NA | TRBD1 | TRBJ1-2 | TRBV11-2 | CASSVDRGNGYTF | TGTGCCAGCAGCGTCGACAGGGGTAATGGCTACACCTTC
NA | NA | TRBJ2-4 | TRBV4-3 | CASSPIGGIQYF | TGCGCCAGCAGCCCTATAGGGGGCATTCAGTACTTC
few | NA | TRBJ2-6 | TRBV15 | CATSSRASGANVLTF | TGTGCCACCAGCAGCCGTGCCTCTGGGGCCAACGTCCTGACTTTC
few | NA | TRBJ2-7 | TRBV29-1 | CSVGVVGSSYEQYF | TGCAGCGTCGGCGTGGTGGGTTCCTCCTACGAGCAGTACTTC
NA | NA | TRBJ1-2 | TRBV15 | CATSRAGGNYGYTF | TGTGCCACCAGCAGAGCGGGCGGGAACTATGGCTACACCTTC
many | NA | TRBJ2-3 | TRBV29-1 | CSGIESTDTQYF | TGCAGCGGTATTGAAAGCACAGATACGCAGTATTTT
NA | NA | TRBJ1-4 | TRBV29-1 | CSVSITGGSGEKLFF | TGCAGCGTTTCTATCACAGGCGGGTCCGGTGAAAAACTGTTTTTT
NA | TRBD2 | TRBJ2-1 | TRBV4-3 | CASSQELGAGASYNEQFF | TGCGCCAGCAGCCAAGAATTGGGCGCGGGAGCGTCCTACAATGAGCAGTTCTTC
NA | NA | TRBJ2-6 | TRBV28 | CASSLYGAGANVLTF | TGTGCCAGCAGTTTATATGGAGCTGGGGCCAACGTCCTGACTTTC
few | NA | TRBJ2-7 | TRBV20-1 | CSASSLASPNHEQYF | TGCAGTGCTAGTAGTCTGGCTAGCCCAAACCACGAGCAGTACTTC
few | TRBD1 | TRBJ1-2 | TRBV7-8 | CASSLRTGGPYGYTF | TGTGCCAGCAGCTTAAGAACAGGGGGCCCCTATGGCTACACCTTC
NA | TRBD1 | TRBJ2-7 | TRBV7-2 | CASSKPGQGWYEQYF | TGTGCCAGCAGCAAGCCGGGACAGGGTTGGTACGAGCAGTACTTC
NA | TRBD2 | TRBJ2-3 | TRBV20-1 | CSLVSGRGSDTQYF | TGCAGCCTTGTGAGCGGGAGGGGTTCAGATACGCAGTATTTT
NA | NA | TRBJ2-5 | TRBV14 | CASSQDGGRRAQYF | TGTGCCAGCAGCCAAGATGGGGGTAGAAGAGCCCAGTACTTC
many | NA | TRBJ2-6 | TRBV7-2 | CASSFHSGANVLTF | TGTGCCAGCAGCTTCCACTCTGGGGCCAACGTCCTGACTTTC
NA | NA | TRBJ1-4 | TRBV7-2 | CASSLYRWNEKLFF | TGTGCCAGCAGCTTATACAGGTGGAATGAAAAACTGTTTTTT
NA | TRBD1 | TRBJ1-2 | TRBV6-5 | CASSSAPGQGRYGYTF | TGTGCCAGCAGTTCCGCTCCGGGACAGGGGAGGTATGGCTACACCTTC
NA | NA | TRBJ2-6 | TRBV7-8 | CASSFGPTSGANVPTF | TGTGCCAGCAGCTTCGGCCCAACCTCTGGGGCCAACGTCCCGACTTTC
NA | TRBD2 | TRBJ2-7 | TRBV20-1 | CSANLAGTYEQYF | TGCAGTGCGAATCTAGCGGGGACCTACGAGCAGTACTTC
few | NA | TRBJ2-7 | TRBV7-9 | CASSLIGHTNYEQYF | TGTGCCAGCAGCTTAATTGGTCACACAAACTACGAGCAGTACTTC
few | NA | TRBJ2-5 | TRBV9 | CASSVVGRERETQYF | TGTGCCAGCAGCGTAGTGGGACGGGAGAGGGAGACCCAGTACTTC
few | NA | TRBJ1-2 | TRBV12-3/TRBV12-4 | CASSLAMDGTNYGYTF | TGTGCCAGCAGTTTAGCGATGGACGGAACTAACTATGGCTACACCTTC
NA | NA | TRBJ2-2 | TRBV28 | CASSLSPSWAGELFF | TGTGCCAGCAGTTTATCCCCTAGCTGGGCCGGGGAGCTGTTTTTT
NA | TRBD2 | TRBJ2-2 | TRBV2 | CASTPGVAGGTGELFF | TGTGCCAGCACCCCCGGGGTAGCGGGGGGAACCGGGGAGCTGTTTTTT
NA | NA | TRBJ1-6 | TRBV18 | CASSPSTDYNSPLHF | TGTGCCAGCTCACCATCGACGGACTATAATTCACCCCTCCACTTT
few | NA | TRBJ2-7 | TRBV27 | CASSPSGTAYEQYF | TGTGCCAGCAGTCCATCCGGGACGGCCTACGAGCAGTACTTC
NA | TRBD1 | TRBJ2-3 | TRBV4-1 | CASSLLGGIDTQYF | TGCGCCAGCAGCCTCTTAGGGGGCATAGATACGCAGTATTTT
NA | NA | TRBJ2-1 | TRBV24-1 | CATSSKGRSSYNEQFF | TGTGCCACCAGTTCAAAGGGACGGAGCTCCTACAATGAGCAGTTCTTC
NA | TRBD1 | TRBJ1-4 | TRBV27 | CASSSGTGTPTWEKLFF | TGTGCCAGCAGTTCCGGGACAGGGACACCAACCTGGGAAAAACTGTTTTTT
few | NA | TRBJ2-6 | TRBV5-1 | CASSIPTASGANVLTF | TGCGCCAGCAGCATACCAACAGCCTCTGGGGCCAACGTCCTGACTTTC
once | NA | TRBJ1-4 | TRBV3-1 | CASSPSGGVNEKLFF | TGTGCCAGCAGCCCCTCCGGGGGGGTGAATGAAAAACTGTTTTTT
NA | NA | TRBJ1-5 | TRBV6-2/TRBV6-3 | CASSYSSPPRQPQHF | TGTGCCAGCAGTTACTCGAGCCCCCCCCGTCAGCCCCAGCATTTT
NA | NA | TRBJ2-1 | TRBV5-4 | CASSVPGQLSSYNEQFF | TGTGCCAGCAGCGTCCCGGGACAACTGAGCTCCTACAATGAGCAGTTCTTC